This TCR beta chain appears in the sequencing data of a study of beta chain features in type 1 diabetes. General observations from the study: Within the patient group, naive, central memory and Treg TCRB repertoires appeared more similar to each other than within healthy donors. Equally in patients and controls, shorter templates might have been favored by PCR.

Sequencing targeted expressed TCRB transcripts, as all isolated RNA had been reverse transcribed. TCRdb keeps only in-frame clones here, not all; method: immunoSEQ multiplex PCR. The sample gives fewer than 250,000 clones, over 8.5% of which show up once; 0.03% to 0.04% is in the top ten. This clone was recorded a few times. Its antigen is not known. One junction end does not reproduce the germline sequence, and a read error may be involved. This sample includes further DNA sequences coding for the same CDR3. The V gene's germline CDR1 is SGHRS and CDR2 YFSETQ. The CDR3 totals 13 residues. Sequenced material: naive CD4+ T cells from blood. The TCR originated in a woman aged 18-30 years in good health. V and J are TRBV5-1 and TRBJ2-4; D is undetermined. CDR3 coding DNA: TGCGCCAGCAGCTTGTTGGCCAGAAACATTCAGTACTTC. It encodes CASSLLARNIQYF. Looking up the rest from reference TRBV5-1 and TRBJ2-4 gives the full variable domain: KAGVTQTPRYLIKTRGQQVTLSCSPISGHRSVSWYQQTPGQGLQFLFEYFSETQRNKGNFPGRFSGRQFSNSRSEMNVSTLELGDSALYLCASSLLARNIQYFGAGTRLSVL.